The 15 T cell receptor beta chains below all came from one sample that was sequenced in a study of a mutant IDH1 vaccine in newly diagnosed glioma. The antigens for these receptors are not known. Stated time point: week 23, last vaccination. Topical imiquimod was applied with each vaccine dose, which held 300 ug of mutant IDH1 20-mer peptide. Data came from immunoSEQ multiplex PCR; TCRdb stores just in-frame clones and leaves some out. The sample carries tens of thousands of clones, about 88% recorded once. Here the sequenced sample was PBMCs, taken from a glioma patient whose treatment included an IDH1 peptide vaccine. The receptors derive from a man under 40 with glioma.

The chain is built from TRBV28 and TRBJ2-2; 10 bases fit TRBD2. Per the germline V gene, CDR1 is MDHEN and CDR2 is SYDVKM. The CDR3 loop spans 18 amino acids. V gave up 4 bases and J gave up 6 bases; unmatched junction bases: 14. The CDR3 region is CASSWSVLLAGEAGELFF. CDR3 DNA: TGTGCCAGCAGTTGGTCGGTACTTCTAGCGGGGGAGGCCGGGGAGCTGTTTTTT.

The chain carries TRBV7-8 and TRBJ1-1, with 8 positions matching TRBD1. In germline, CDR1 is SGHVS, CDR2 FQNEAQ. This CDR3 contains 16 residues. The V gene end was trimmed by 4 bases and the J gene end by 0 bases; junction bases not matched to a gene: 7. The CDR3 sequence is CASSSLTGVMNTEAFF. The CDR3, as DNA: TGTGCCAGCAGCTCACTGACAGGGGTTATGAACACTGAAGCTTTCTTT.

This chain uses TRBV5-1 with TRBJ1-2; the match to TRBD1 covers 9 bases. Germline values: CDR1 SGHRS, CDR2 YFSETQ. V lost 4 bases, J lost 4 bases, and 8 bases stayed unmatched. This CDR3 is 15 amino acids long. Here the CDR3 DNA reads TGCGCCAGCAGCCCGGGACAGGGCATAACCTATGGCTACACCTTC. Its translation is CASSPGQGITYGYTF.

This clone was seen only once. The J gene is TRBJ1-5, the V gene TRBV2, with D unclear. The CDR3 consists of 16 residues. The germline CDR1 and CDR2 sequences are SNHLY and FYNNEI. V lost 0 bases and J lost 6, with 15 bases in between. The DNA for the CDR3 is TGTGCCAGCAGTGAAGCTCGGTCGTGGCGCGGTCAGCCCCAGCATTTT. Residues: CASSEARSWRGQPQHF.

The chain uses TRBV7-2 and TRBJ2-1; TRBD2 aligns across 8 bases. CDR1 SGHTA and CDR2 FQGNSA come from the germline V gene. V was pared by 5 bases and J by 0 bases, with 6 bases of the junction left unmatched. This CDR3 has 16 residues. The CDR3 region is CASSPRGGSSYNEQFF. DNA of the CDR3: TGTGCCAGCAGCCCCCGGGGGGGGAGCTCCTACAATGAGCAGTTCTTC.

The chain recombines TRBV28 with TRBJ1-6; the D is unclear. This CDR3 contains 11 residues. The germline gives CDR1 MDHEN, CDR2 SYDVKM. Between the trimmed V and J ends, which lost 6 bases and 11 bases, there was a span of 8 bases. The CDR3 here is CASRSMPPLHF. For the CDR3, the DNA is TGTGCCAGCAGGTCTATGCCACCCCTCCACTTT.

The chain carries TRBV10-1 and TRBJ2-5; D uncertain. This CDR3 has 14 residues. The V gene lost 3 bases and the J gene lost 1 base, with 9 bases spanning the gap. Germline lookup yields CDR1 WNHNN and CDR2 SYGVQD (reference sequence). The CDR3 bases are TGCGCCAGCAGTGATTCGAACAGCCAAGAGACCCAGTACTTC. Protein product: CASSDSNSQETQYF.

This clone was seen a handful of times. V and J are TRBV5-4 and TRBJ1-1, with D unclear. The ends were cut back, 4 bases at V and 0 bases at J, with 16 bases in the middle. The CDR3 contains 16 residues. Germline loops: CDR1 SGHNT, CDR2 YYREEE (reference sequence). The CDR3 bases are TGTGCCAGCAGCCTCCCTGGGTGGGAGCTGAACACTGAAGCTTTCTTT. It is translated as CASSLPGWELNTEAFF.

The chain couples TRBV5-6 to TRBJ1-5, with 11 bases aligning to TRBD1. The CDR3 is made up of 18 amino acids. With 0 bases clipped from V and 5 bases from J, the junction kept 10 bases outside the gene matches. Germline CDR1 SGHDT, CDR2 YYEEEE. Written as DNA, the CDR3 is TGTGCCAGCAGCTTGGGAGGACAGGGGGCCCTTGGGGATCAGCCCCAGCATTTT. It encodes CASSLGGQGALGDQPQHF.

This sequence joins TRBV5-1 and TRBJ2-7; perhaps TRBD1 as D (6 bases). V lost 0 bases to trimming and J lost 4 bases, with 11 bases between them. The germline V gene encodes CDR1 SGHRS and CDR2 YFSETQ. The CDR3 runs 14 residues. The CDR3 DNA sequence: TGCGCCAGCAGCTTGGAACAGGGACCTTACGAGCAGTACTTC. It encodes CASSLEQGPYEQYF.

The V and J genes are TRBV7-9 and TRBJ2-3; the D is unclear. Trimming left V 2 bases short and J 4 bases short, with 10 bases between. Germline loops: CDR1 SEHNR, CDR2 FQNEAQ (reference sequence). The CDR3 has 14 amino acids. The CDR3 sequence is CASSLMDGADTQYF. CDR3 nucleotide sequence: TGTGCCAGCAGCTTAATGGACGGTGCAGATACGCAGTATTTT.

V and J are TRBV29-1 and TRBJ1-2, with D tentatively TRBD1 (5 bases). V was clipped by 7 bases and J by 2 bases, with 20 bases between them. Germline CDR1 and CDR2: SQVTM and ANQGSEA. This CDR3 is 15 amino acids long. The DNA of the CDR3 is TGCAGCGCCGGGGCCAGGGCGGGAGAAAACTATGGCTACACCTTC. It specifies CSAGARAGENYGYTF.

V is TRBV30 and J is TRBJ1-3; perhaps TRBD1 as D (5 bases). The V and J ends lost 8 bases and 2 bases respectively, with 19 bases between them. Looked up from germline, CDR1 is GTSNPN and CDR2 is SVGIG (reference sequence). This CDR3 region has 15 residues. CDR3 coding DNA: TGTGCCCAAACCCTGGCGGGGGTGGCTGGAAACACCATATATTTT. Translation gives CAQTLAGVAGNTIYF. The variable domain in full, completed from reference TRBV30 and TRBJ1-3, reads SQTIHQWPATLVQPVGSPLSLECTVEGTSNPNLYWYRQAAGRGLQLLFYSVGIGQISSEVPQNLSASRPQDRQFILSSKKLLLSDSGFYLCAQTLAGVAGNTIYFGEGSWLTVV.

The CDR3 sequence: CASSRGAGFVETQYF. CDR3 DNA: TGCGCCAGCAGCCGGGGGGCGGGGTTCGTGGAGACCCAGTACTTC. V is TRBV5-1 and J is TRBJ2-5, with a tentative D call TRBD2 (7 bases). Germline CDR1 and CDR2: SGHRS and YFSETQ. V lost 4 bases and J lost 5, with 18 bases in between. The CDR3 totals 15 residues.

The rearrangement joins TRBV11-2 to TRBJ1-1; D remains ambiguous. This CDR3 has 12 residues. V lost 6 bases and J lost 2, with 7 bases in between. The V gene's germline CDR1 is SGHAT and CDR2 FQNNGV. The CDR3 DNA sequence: TGTGCCAGCAGGACAATAAACACTGAAGCTTTCTTT. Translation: CASRTINTEAFF.